These 15 T cell receptor beta chains were all obtained from the same sample, sequenced in a study of cytomegalovirus exposure and HLA in healthy donors. The PCR was carried out with 60 Vbeta primers and 13 Jbeta primers. Using immunoSEQ multiplex PCR, the repertoire was profiled, and TCRdb retains in-frame clones only, with some absent. Of roughly 200,000 clones listed, about 83% are singletons. The material sequenced was PBMCs. These receptors were taken from a female donor in good health and CMV-seronegative.

The V gene is TRBV7-2, the J gene TRBJ2-2, with D perhaps matching TRBD2 (6 bases). With 5 bases removed from V and 3 bases from J, the gap between germline ends came to 10 bases. This CDR3 contains 14 residues. Germline V CDR1 and CDR2: SGHTA, FQGNSA. This chain's CDR3 is CASSRGLYTGELFF. CDR3 DNA sequence: TGTGCCAGCAGCAGGGGACTCTACACCGGGGAGCTGTTTTTT.

This clone has only a few counts. The genes are TRBV5-1 and TRBJ1-1; TRBD1 aligns across 7 bases. There are 14 residues in the CDR3. Germline V lookup: CDR1 SGHRS, CDR2 YFSETQ. The V segment lost 5 bases and the J segment 1 base; nucleotides outside the gene matches: 5. The CDR3 region is CASRDGTANTEAFF. DNA for the CDR3: TGCGCCAGCAGGGACGGGACAGCGAACACTGAAGCTTTCTTT.

This clone was observed a few times. V gene TRBV9 combines with J gene TRBJ1-2, with a tentative D call TRBD1 (5 bases). V shed 5 bases and J shed 9 bases, with 20 bases lying between them. CDR3 size: 14 residues. Germline V gene sequence: CDR1 SGDLS, CDR2 YYNGEE. The CDR3 DNA reads TGTGCCAGCAGTCTAGAGGCACAGGCCCGTCGCTACACCTTC. Translated, it gives CASSLEAQARRYTF. Full variable domain (remainder filled in from reference TRBV9 and TRBJ1-2): DSGVTQTPKHLITATGQRVTLRCSPRSGDLSVYWYQQSLDQGLQFLIQYYNGEERAKGNILERFSAQQFPDLHSELNLSSLELGDSALYFCASSLEAQARRYTFGSGTRLTVV.

This chain uses TRBV4-1 with TRBJ1-2; TRBD1 might be the D (5 bases). There are 15 residues in the CDR3. Germline CDR1 reads MGHRA; CDR2 reads YSYEKL. V was cut by 0 bases and J by 1 base, with 9 bases left in between. CDR3: CASSQDSQGNYGYTF. The CDR3 nucleotides read TGCGCCAGCAGCCAAGACTCCCAGGGTAACTATGGCTACACCTTC.

The chain carries TRBV19 and TRBJ2-2; D not resolved. CDR1 is LNHDA and CDR2 is SQIVND in the germline V gene (reference sequence). This CDR3 spans 15 amino acids. V lost 6 bases to trimming and J lost 4 bases, with 15 bases between them. CDR3 loop: CASSFLSYPTGELFF. The CDR3, as DNA: TGTGCCAGTAGCTTCCTATCGTACCCCACCGGGGAGCTGTTTTTT.

This clone showed up just once. The V call is TRBV7-2, the J call TRBJ1-5; TRBD1 is a possible D gene (6 bases). CDR3 size: 14 residues. Trimming removed 1 base from V and 6 bases from J, with 10 bases in between. Germline V gives CDR1 SGHTA, CDR2 FQGNSA. The CDR3, as DNA: TGTGCCAGCAGCTTAGAAGGGGGACCTCAGCCCCAGCATTTT. Translated: CASSLEGGPQPQHF.

This chain uses TRBV7-8 with TRBJ1-5; 8 bases line up with TRBD1. Germline V gene data show CDR1 as SGHVS and CDR2 as FQNEAQ. After removal of 5 bases from V and 9 bases from J, the junction contained 6 bases not matched to a gene. This CDR3 region has 13 residues. The CDR3 bases are TGTGCCAGCAGCCGGGACAGGCAAGGGCCCCAGCATTTT. This gives the protein CASSRDRQGPQHF. Supplemented by reference TRBV7-8 and TRBJ1-5, the full variable domain reads GAGVSQSPRYKVAKRGQDVALRCDPISGHVSLFWYQQALGQGPEFLTYFQNEAQLDKSGLPSDRFFAERPEGSVSTLKIQRTQQEDSAVYLCASSRDRQGPQHFGDGTRLSIL.

The CDR3 DNA reads TGTGCCAGCAGCTTAGAGGCGGGAGGAGCTGCAGATACGCAGTATTTT. Translation: CASSLEAGGAADTQYF. V and J are TRBV13 and TRBJ2-3, with 8 bases lining up with TRBD2. Germline CDR1 and CDR2: PRHDT and FYEKMQ (reference sequence). The CDR3 is 16 amino acids. The J segment lost 4 bases and the V segment lost 1 base, leaving 7 bases of the junction unmatched. Full variable domain (rest looked up from reference TRBV13 and TRBJ2-3): AAGVIQSPRHLIKEKRETATLKCYPIPRHDTVYWYQQGPGQDPQFLISFYEKMQSDKGSIPDRFSAQQFSDYHSELNMSSLELGDSALYFCASSLEAGGAADTQYFGPGTRLTVL.

J is TRBJ2-7 and V is TRBV6-1, with TRBD2 as a possible D gene (6 bases). In germline, CDR1 is MNHNS, CDR2 SASEGT. This CDR3 region has 11 residues. The germline V and J ends were trimmed by 8 bases and 7 bases, with 12 bases remaining between them. The chain's CDR3 is CASREIGEQYF. The CDR3 coding sequence is TGTGCCAGCCGGGAGATAGGGGAGCAGTACTTC.

The chain employs TRBV7-2 and TRBJ2-3, with 9 bases aligning to TRBD2. The length of the CDR3 is 16 residues. J was trimmed by 6 bases and V by 1 base; bases with no gene match: 8. Germline CDR1 reads SGHTA; CDR2 reads FQGNSA. The CDR3 loop is CASSLVGGRAVDTQYF. In DNA, the CDR3 is TGTGCCAGCAGCTTAGTAGGCGGGAGGGCCGTGGATACGCAGTATTTT.

V and J are TRBV6-1 and TRBJ2-5; 8 nucleotides line up with TRBD1. V shed 3 bases and J 1 base; nucleotides not matched to a gene: 4. CDR1 is MNHNS, CDR2 SASEGT, per germline. CDR3 length: 15 amino acids. The CDR3 nucleotides read TGTGCCAGCAGTGAGCTAGGACAGGGCCAAGAGACCCAGTACTTC. The encoded protein is CASSELGQGQETQYF.

The chain joins TRBV30 to TRBJ2-5; 9 bases fit TRBD2. The CDR3 sequence is 15 residues long. Germline trimming cut 0 bases from V and 5 bases from J; bases unmatched to any gene: 7. Germline V gene data show CDR1 as GTSNPN and CDR2 as SVGIG (reference sequence). In DNA form, the CDR3 reads TGTGCCTGGAGTGTACGAGCGGGGGGACTTGAGACCCAGTACTTC. It yields the protein CAWSVRAGGLETQYF.

The chain links TRBV28 to TRBJ1-6; 7 bases agree with TRBD1. V trimming: 5 bases; J trimming: 5 bases; junction bases outside the gene matches: 9. Germline CDR1 reads MDHEN; CDR2 reads SYDVKM. This CDR3 region has 16 residues. This CDR3 is CASSIGTADDNSPLHF. In DNA form, the CDR3 reads TGTGCCAGCAGTATAGGGACAGCAGACGATAATTCACCCCTCCACTTT.

This clone has just a few counts. The chain carries TRBV12-2 and TRBJ1-2. TRBV12-2 is a pseudogene locus. The CDR3 length is 14 residues. The CDR3 sequence is CASRFADCYYGYTF. The CDR3 nucleotides are TGTGCAAGTCGCTTTGCGGACTGTTACTATGGCTACACCTTC.

The chain links TRBV11-1 to TRBJ2-7, with D tentatively TRBD1 (5 bases). V was shortened by 5 bases and J by 8 bases, with 22 bases between the two germline ends. The CDR3 extends over 15 amino acids. CDR1 and CDR2 (germline): SGHAT, FQDESV (reference sequence). For the CDR3, the DNA is TGTGCCAGCAGCACCCGGACCCACCTGGGGCCAAAGCAGTACTTC. Protein: CASSTRTHLGPKQYF.